Below, 10 T cell receptor beta chains from the same sample are listed, as sequenced in a study of blood T cell repertoires in COVID-19. TCRdb keeps only in-frame clones here, not all; method: immunoSEQ multiplex PCR. In the table there are fewer than 350,000 clones, roughly 87% of which are singletons. The sequenced sample consisted of peripheral blood. Receptors originate from a man between 18 and 35 years old with active or convalescent COVID-19.

This chain connects TRBV18 to TRBJ2-7; 9 bases fit TRBD1. CDR1 is KGHSH and CDR2 is LQKENI in the germline V gene. Trimming at V came to 0 bases and at J to 5 bases, leaving 5 bases not matched to a gene. The CDR3 extends over 15 amino acids. The CDR3 region has the DNA TGTGCCAGCTCACCACCGGGACAGGGCAGGAACGAGCAGTACTTC. This gives the protein CASSPPGQGRNEQYF.

The V and J genes are TRBV5-1 and TRBJ1-6; weak D call: TRBD1 (6 bases). The germline V gene has CDR1 SGHRS and CDR2 YFSETQ. The V end was cut by 2 bases, the J end by 7 bases, with 13 bases between. The CDR3 totals 15 residues. The CDR3 is CASSFGQGNNSPLHF. Here the CDR3 DNA reads TGCGCCAGCAGCTTTGGGCAGGGGAACAATTCACCCCTCCACTTT.

V is TRBV10-3 and J is TRBJ1-5, with 9 bases that match TRBD1. The CDR3 length is 15 residues. With V trimmed by 2 bases and J by 1 base, 0 bases remained unmatched. CDR1 is ENHRY and CDR2 is SYGVKD in the germline V gene. The CDR3 reads CAISEDRGSNQPQHF. The CDR3 bases are TGTGCCATCAGTGAGGACAGGGGGAGCAATCAGCCCCAGCATTTT.

The genes are TRBV11-2 and TRBJ1-5, with D unclear. The V gene's germline CDR1 is SGHAT and CDR2 FQNNGV. The CDR3 is 11 residues long. V was clipped by 3 bases and J by 5 bases, with 2 bases between them. CDR3 DNA sequence: TGTGCCAGCAGCTTCGATCAGCCCCAGCATTTT. Protein: CASSFDQPQHF.

This clone was counted once. The chain employs TRBV4-1 and TRBJ1-2, with 9 nucleotides matching TRBD1. The germline gives CDR1 MGHRA, CDR2 YSYEKL. Trimming removed 2 bases from V and 5 bases from J; junction bases left unmatched: 6. The CDR3 is 15 amino acids. CDR3 loop: CASSQSLGQGYGYTF. CDR3 DNA sequence: TGCGCCAGCAGCCAATCGCTCGGACAGGGGTATGGCTACACCTTC.

This clone was recorded only once. V and J are TRBV20-1 and TRBJ2-4; weak D call: TRBD1 (6 bases). The germline gives CDR1 DFQATT, CDR2 SNEGSKA (reference sequence). Trimming removed 3 bases from V and 2 bases from J, with 17 bases in between. The CDR3 covers 16 residues. The CDR3 loop is CSASNLGAGTKNIQYF. CDR3 sequence (DNA): TGCAGTGCTAGTAATTTGGGGGCCGGGACCAAAAACATTCAGTACTTC.

V gene TRBV7-3 combines with J gene TRBJ2-5, with 15 bases fitting TRBD2. Per germline, CDR1 SGHTA and CDR2 FQGTGA. The CDR3 length is 16 residues. The junction had 3 bases not matched to a gene; V was cut back by 4 bases and J by 3 bases. CDR3: CASSSRTSGGEETQYF. The CDR3 DNA follows: TGTGCCAGCAGCTCCCGGACTAGCGGGGGGGAAGAGACCCAGTACTTC.

The CDR3 bases are TGTGCCAGCAGCTCCTGGACTCGGATCACAGATACGCAGTATTTT. Translation gives CASSSWTRITDTQYF. The chain links TRBV7-2 to TRBJ2-3, with a possible D match to TRBD2 (5 bases). The CDR3 runs 15 residues. Trimming left V 4 bases short and J 2 bases short, with 13 bases between. Germline CDR1 SGHTA, CDR2 FQGNSA.

The chain employs TRBV19 and TRBJ1-6; tentatively, D is TRBD1 (6 bases). The CDR3 covers 14 residues. CDR1 is LNHDA, CDR2 SQIVND, per germline (reference sequence). V was cut by 6 bases and J by 10 bases, with 16 bases left in between. CDR3 sequence reads: CASRSQGFHSPLHF. CDR3 sequence (DNA): TGTGCCAGTAGATCCCAGGGGTTCCACTCACCCCTCCACTTT.

The V and J genes are TRBV12-5 and TRBJ2-3; 8 bases are shared with TRBD1. The CDR3 loop spans 15 amino acids. Germline CDR1 and CDR2: LGHNT and FRNRAP. V shed 4 bases and J 4 bases; nucleotides not matched to a gene: 7. CDR3 nucleotides: TGTGCTAGTGGTTCGGACAGGGAGTGGCCAGATACGCAGTATTTT. Protein sequence: CASGSDREWPDTQYF.